This paragraph reports one TCR beta chain. This may come from a read error, since a much larger clone is one base off. Amplification of TCR beta CDR3 regions used RNA as the template. During a first-round RT-PCR of the TCR CDR3, the HTBI primer set was used. Each CDR3 protein is one row after TCRdb ran MiXCR on the multiplex PCR reads. The sample records roughly 800,000 distinct CDR3 sequences, 38% being singletons. Trimming took 7 bases from V and 6 from J, leaving 12 bases between them. There are 11 residues in the CDR3. Germline V gene lookup returns CDR1 SQVTM and CDR2 ANQGSEA. This record belongs to a study of T cells in Graves' hyperthyroidism and ophthalmopathy.

This chain links TRBV29-1 with TRBJ1-1; D ambiguous. The sequence derives from a man aged 18 to 35 with Graves' hyperthyroidism. The specimen sequenced was blood. The chain's CDR3 is CSARGMAEAFF. CDR3 nucleotide sequence: TGCAGCGCTCGGGGAATGGCTGAAGCTTTCTTT.